This T cell receptor beta chain was observed in a study of CD8 T cells in Susac syndrome. Random hexamers primed reverse transcription of about 0.45 to 1 ug RNA. TCRdb itself ran the immunoSEQ multiplex PCR reads through MiXCR, one entry per CDR3 protein. The data show some 300,000 distinct CDR3 sequences, 65% to 90% seen once. This CDR3 is 15 amino acids long. Germline CDR1 LNHNV, CDR2 YYDKDF (reference sequence). The V gene lost 0 bases and the J gene lost 3 bases, with 9 bases spanning the gap. This TCR was recovered from a human donor with multiple sclerosis. V is TRBV15 and J is TRBJ2-1; D gene uncertain. The sequencing input was CD8+ T cells from PBMCs. CDR3 sequence reads: CATSRDRGNYNEQFF. CDR3 bases: TGTGCCACCAGCAGAGATCGTGGAAACTACAATGAGCAGTTCTTC.